The clone carrying this T cell receptor (beta chain) was detected a few times. This entry belongs to a study of beta chain features in type 1 diabetes. The sequenced template was cDNA made from the entire isolated RNA. Using immunoSEQ multiplex PCR, the repertoire was profiled, and TCRdb retains in-frame clones only, with some absent. Among about 230,000 clones listed, over 9.5% were seen once. V shed 3 bases, J shed 6 bases, and the junction held 6 bases outside the gene matches. The CDR3 runs to 14 residues. CDR1 and CDR2 (germline): SGHVS, FQNEAQ. The sequenced sample consisted of naive CD4+ T cells from blood. This clonotype was obtained from a woman aged 18 to 35 in good health. The chain recombines TRBV7-8 with TRBJ2-7, with 9 bases matching TRBD1. The CDR3, as DNA: TGTGCCAGCAGCTTCGGGGACAGGGCGGGCGAGCAGTACTTC. Its translation is CASSFGDRAGEQYF.